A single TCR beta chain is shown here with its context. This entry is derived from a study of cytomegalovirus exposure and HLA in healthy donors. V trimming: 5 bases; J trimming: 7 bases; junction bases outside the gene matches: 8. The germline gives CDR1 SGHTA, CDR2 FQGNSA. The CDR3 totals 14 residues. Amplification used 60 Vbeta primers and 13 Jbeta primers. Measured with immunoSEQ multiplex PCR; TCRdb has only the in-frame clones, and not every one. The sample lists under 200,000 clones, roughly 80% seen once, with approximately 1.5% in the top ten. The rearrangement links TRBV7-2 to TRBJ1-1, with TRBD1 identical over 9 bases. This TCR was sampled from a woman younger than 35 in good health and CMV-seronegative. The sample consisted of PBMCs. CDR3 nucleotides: TGTGCCAGCAGCCTACAGGGGGCGCTTGGTGAAGCTTTCTTT. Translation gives CASSLQGALGEAFF.